This paragraph reports one TCR beta chain. This sample was taken from a study of technical replicates of blood from a few donors. Sequencing used immunoSEQ multiplex PCR; TCRdb keeps in-frame clones, though not all of them. The sample shows 84,000 or so clones, 97% of them seen only once. V shed 0 bases, J shed 9 bases, and the junction held 2 bases outside the gene matches. Looked up from germline, CDR1 is SGDLS and CDR2 is YYNGEE. The CDR3 totals 15 residues. The sample comprised T cells isolated from PBMCs. This sequence originates from a human donor in good health. V usage is TRBV9 and J usage is TRBJ1-6, with TRBD1 identical over 11 bases. This CDR3 is CASSVDGTGGSPLHF. As DNA, the CDR3 is TGTGCCAGCAGCGTAGATGGGACAGGGGGTTCACCCCTCCACTTT.